These T cell receptor beta chains were read from a single sample in a study of shared clonotypes between healthy human individuals. TCRdb's copy holds only in-frame clones and misses some; the assay was immunoSEQ multiplex PCR. This repertoire shows some 2,100,000 clones, roughly 91% found once; its top ten account for 1.7%. Sequencing input: naive CD8+ T cells from PBMCs. Source of these receptors: a man aged 18 to 29 in good health. Some clones in this sample may be carry-over from other donors' samples. The CDR3 runs from the conserved cysteine through the conserved F or W. A D gene is named only where the DNA matches it firmly. Clone sizes are given selectively: once, few, many, or a class where the clone is expanded.

abundance	len	v_gene	j_gene	d_gene	CDR3nt	CDR3aa
-	14	TRBV27	TRBJ2-7	-	TGTGCCAGCAGTTTAGGACAGCTAACCTACGAGCAGTACTTC	CASSLGQLTYEQYF
-	11	TRBV27	TRBJ2-1	-	TGTGCCAGCGGCCCGTGGAATGAGCAGTTCTTC	CASGPWNEQFF
-	15	TRBV7-9	TRBJ2-5	TRBD2	TGTGCCAGCAGCGGGCCGGGACTAGGGTCTGAGACCCAGTACTTC	CASSGPGLGSETQYF
-	14	TRBV19	TRBJ1-5	-	TGTGCCAGCAGTAGGGAACAAACCAATCAGCCCCAGCATTTT	CASSREQTNQPQHF
once	15	TRBV9	TRBJ2-1	-	TGTGCCAGCAGCGTAGAGGGTTGGCAGGTCAGTGAGCAGTTCTTC	CASSVEGWQVSEQFF
once	15	TRBV13	TRBJ1-2	-	TGTGCCAGCAGCCCCCGGGGGGGACGGGCCTATGGCTACACCTTC	CASSPRGGRAYGYTF
once	14	TRBV28	TRBJ2-5	-	TGTGCCAGCAGTTTATTGTCCAGACAAGAGACCCAGTACTTC	CASSLLSRQETQYF
-	15	TRBV7-9	TRBJ2-2	TRBD1	TGTGCCAGCAGCCCGACAGGGTTCGCCACCGGGGAGCTGTTTTTT	CASSPTGFATGELFF
-	14	TRBV27	TRBJ2-3	-	TGTGCCAGCAGTTTATTCGGATACACAGATACGCAGTATTTT	CASSLFGYTDTQYF
-	16	TRBV5-1	TRBJ1-3	-	TGCGCCAGCAGCTTGGCCCAGGGTTTCTCTGGAAACACCATATATTTT	CASSLAQGFSGNTIYF
-	15	TRBV6-6	TRBJ2-7	-	TGTGCCAGCAGTTACTCGCATTGGCAGACCTACGAGCAGTACTTC	CASSYSHWQTYEQYF
-	16	TRBV5-4	TRBJ2-3	-	TGTGCCAGCAGCCCCGAGCCGGACGGGATCACAGATACGCAGTATTTT	CASSPEPDGITDTQYF
-	13	TRBV7-9	TRBJ2-5	-	TGTGCCAGCCGTTGGGGAGACCAAGAGACCCAGTACTTC	CASRWGDQETQYF
-	16	TRBV4-1	TRBJ2-5	-	TGCGCCAGCAGCCAGGGTCCTTGGACAGTGCAAGAGACCCAGTACTTC	CASSQGPWTVQETQYF
-	12	TRBV28	TRBJ2-7	-	TGTGCCAGCAGTTCGGAAGCCAGGGAGGCGTACTTC	CASSSEAREAYF
-	17	TRBV4-1	TRBJ2-7	-	TGCGCCAGCAGCCAAGATCCAGGCCCGAGGAGCTCCTACGAGCAGTACTTC	CASSQDPGPRSSYEQYF
-	16	TRBV4-2	TRBJ2-7	TRBD2	TGTGCCAGCAGCCCGCGACTAGCGGAGGGCTCCTACGAGCAGTACTTC	CASSPRLAEGSYEQYF
-	18	TRBV2	TRBJ2-3	-	TGTGCCAGCAGTGAAGCGCTTGGGGCAGGAGTTTTTACAGATACGCAGTATTTT	CASSEALGAGVFTDTQYF
-	13	TRBV7-9	TRBJ2-3	-	TGTGCCAGCAGCTTACCAGGGACAGATACGCAGTATTTT	CASSLPGTDTQYF
-	13	TRBV7-9	TRBJ1-2	-	TGTGCCAGCAGCTCCCGTGTGGGCTATGGCTACACCTTC	CASSSRVGYGYTF
-	13	TRBV10-3	TRBJ2-2	-	TGTGCCTCGGGGGCCCTTGGCGCCGGGGAGCTGTTTTTT	CASGALGAGELFF
few	13	TRBV7-9	TRBJ2-7	TRBD1	TGTGCCAGCAGCCTGGGACAGGGTGTCGAGCAGTACTTC	CASSLGQGVEQYF
-	14	TRBV27	TRBJ1-1	TRBD1	TGTGCCAGCAGGCCAGGGGGGACGGACACTGAAGCTTTCTTT	CASRPGGTDTEAFF
once	20	TRBV27	TRBJ2-1	TRBD2	TGTGCCAGCAGTTTATCCACAGTGTATACTAGCGGGGGTTCCTACAATGAGCAGTTCTTC	CASSLSTVYTSGGSYNEQFF
-	13	TRBV7-9	TRBJ2-7	-	TGTGCCAGCAGCCTCACGAGCTCCTACGAGCAGTACTTC	CASSLTSSYEQYF
-	13	TRBV2	TRBJ2-1	-	TGTGCCAGCACCGAGGGGGGGTCGGATGAGCAGTTCTTC	CASTEGGSDEQFF
-	15	TRBV27	TRBJ2-1	-	TGTGCCAGCAGTCCCCAGGGCCCGGCGGATAATGAGCAGTTCTTC	CASSPQGPADNEQFF
-	14	TRBV6-5	TRBJ2-7	TRBD2	TGTGCCAGCAGTTACGGGGGACTAGCGGATGAGCAGTACTTC	CASSYGGLADEQYF
-	13	TRBV29-1	TRBJ2-5	-	TGCAGCGTTGAAGACAGGTACGGGGAGACCCAGTACTTC	CSVEDRYGETQYF
few	12	TRBV7-9	TRBJ1-1	-	TGTGCCAGCACCACCGCGTGGAGTGAAGCTTTCTTT	CASTTAWSEAFF
-	13	TRBV4-1	TRBJ1-1	-	TGCGCCAGCAGCCTTCAAGTGAACACTGAAGCTTTCTTT	CASSLQVNTEAFF
-	15	TRBV10-3	TRBJ2-4	TRBD2	TGTGCCATCAGTGAGTCCGCTAGCGGGGGGGACATTCAGTACTTC	CAISESASGGDIQYF
few	14	TRBV27	TRBJ1-1	-	TGTGCCAGCAGTTTAGGGCAGGGAAACACTGAAGCTTTCTTT	CASSLGQGNTEAFF
-	14	TRBV6-1	TRBJ1-5	-	TGTGCCAGCAGTGACTTTCTTTTTACTCGGCCCCAGCATTTT	CASSDFLFTRPQHF
-	15	TRBV7-8	TRBJ2-7	-	TGTGCCAGCAGCTTAGGTTCTGGAGGGTACTACGAGCAGTACTTC	CASSLGSGGYYEQYF
-	15	TRBV7-2	TRBJ2-7	TRBD1	TGTGCCAGCAGCTTGAGGACAGGGGGCCCGTACGAGCAGTACTTC	CASSLRTGGPYEQYF
-	16	TRBV23-1	TRBJ2-3	TRBD1	TGCGCCAGCAGCCGTAAAGGGACAGTTAGCACAGATACGCAGTATTTT	CASSRKGTVSTDTQYF
-	16	TRBV7-2	TRBJ2-5	TRBD2	TGTGCCAGCAGCTTGAGACTAGCGGGACCCCGGGAGACCCAGTACTTC	CASSLRLAGPRETQYF
-	15	TRBV28	TRBJ2-7	-	TGTGCCAGCAGTTTATTTGCAGGGGAGGATTACGAGCAGTACTTC	CASSLFAGEDYEQYF
-	13	TRBV27	TRBJ2-1	TRBD2	TGTGCCAGCAGTTTAGGGGGACTAAGTGAGCAGTTCTTC	CASSLGGLSEQFF
-	12	TRBV6-1	TRBJ2-2	-	TGTGCCAGCACCATGGGGGCCGGGGAGCTGTTTTTT	CASTMGAGELFF
-	14	TRBV6-1	TRBJ2-2	-	TGTGCCAGCAGTGAAAGGGGGAGCACCGGGGAGCTGTTTTTT	CASSERGSTGELFF
-	13	TRBV28	TRBJ2-7	TRBD1	TGTGCCAGCAGTGGATTGACAGGGTATGAGCAGTACTTC	CASSGLTGYEQYF
-	15	TRBV30	TRBJ1-3	-	TGTGCCTGGAGTGCTCCAGGGACCCTTGGAAACACCATATATTTT	CAWSAPGTLGNTIYF
-	17	TRBV18	TRBJ1-2	TRBD1	TGTGCCAGCTCACCACCGACAGGGACATACTTCAACTATGGCTACACCTTC	CASSPPTGTYFNYGYTF
-	15	TRBV9	TRBJ2-3	-	TGTGCCAGCAGCGTAGGGATATCGTCCACAGATACGCAGTATTTT	CASSVGISSTDTQYF
-	12	TRBV11-1	TRBJ1-2	TRBD1	TGTGCCAGCAGCGACAGGGGCGCTGGCTACACCTTC	CASSDRGAGYTF
-	14	TRBV6-5	TRBJ1-1	-	TGTGCCAGCAGTTCCCCGGGAGGGGGCACTGAAGCTTTCTTT	CASSSPGGGTEAFF
-	15	TRBV6-1	TRBJ2-7	-	TGTGCCAGCACCCCCGTCACAGTAGTCTCCTACGAGCAGTACTTC	CASTPVTVVSYEQYF
-	14	TRBV4-1	TRBJ1-1	-	TGCGCCAGCAGCGCAGAAGACAGCTACACTGAAGCTTTCTTT	CASSAEDSYTEAFF
-	16	TRBV9	TRBJ2-1	-	TGTGCCAGCAGCGTAGAAGGCCGACACACGGGAGCGGAGCAGTTCTTC	CASSVEGRHTGAEQFF